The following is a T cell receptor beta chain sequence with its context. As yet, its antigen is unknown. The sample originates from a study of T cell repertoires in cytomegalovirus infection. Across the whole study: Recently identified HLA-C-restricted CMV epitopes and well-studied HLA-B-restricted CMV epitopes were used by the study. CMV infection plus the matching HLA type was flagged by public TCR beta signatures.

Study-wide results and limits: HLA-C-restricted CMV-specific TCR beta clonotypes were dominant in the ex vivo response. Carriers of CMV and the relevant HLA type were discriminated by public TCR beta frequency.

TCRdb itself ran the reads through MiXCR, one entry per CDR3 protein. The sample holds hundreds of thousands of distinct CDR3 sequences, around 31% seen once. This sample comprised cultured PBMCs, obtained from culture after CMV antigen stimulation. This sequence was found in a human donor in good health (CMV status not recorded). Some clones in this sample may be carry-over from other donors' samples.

The CDR3 nucleotides are TGTGCTAGTGGTTGGGCAGATCGTTCGGAGCAGTTCTTC. It specifies CASGWADRSEQFF. The chain couples TRBV12-5 to TRBJ2-1; D remains unclear. This CDR3 spans 13 amino acids. V dropped 4 bases and J dropped 10 bases, with 14 bases sitting between them. Per germline, CDR1 LGHNT and CDR2 FRNRAP.